This TCR beta chain emerged from a study of blood T cell repertoires in COVID-19. On the study more broadly: Specimens from acute and convalescent COVID-19 originated in the United States, Italy and Spain. PBMCs, B-cell-depleted T cells, or T cells were the source of the cDNA or gDNA that made up the material.

This clone was recorded a few times. Trimming removed 3 bases from V and 6 bases from J; junction bases left unmatched: 5. The V gene's germline CDR1 is SGHTA and CDR2 FQGNSA. The CDR3 is 13 amino acids. The authors' processing: Counts of nucleated cells, estimated from reference gene primer amplification, were obtained. Profiling relied on immunoSEQ multiplex PCR, and the TCRdb table lists in-frame clones only, not all of them. V and J calls plus clone size are reproduced from that table; the DNA served to infer D and trimming. This sample has roughly 230,000 clones, with around four fifths found just once.

The chain uses TRBV7-2 and TRBJ2-7; 7 nucleotides agree with TRBD2. The material sequenced was peripheral blood. The sequence derives from a man aged 35 to 55 with active or convalescent COVID-19. Here the CDR3 DNA reads TGTGCCAGCAGCTTGACTAGCAAGCGCGAGCAGTACTTC. The encoded protein is CASSLTSKREQYF.